Below are 17 T cell receptor beta chains sequenced from a single sample in a study of T cells in Graves' hyperthyroidism and ophthalmopathy (dated by TCRdb to between 2018 and 2020). The receptor library was made with multiplex PCR. Reads for this sample came from an Illumina HiSeq 2000. Amplification of TCR beta CDR3 regions was carried out from RNA transcripts. A first-round RT-PCR of the TCR CDR3 used the HTBI primer set with the Qiagen OneStep RT-PCR kit. TCRdb reworked the public reads: Q25 trimming with fastp, MiXCR clone assembly, productive beta chains retained. Identical CDR3 proteins give one entry, which carries the most common genes and DNA. The sample contains fewer than 750,000 distinct CDR3 sequences, under 15% of them found a single time. Together, the top ten hold approximately 4.3% of the sample. Sequencing was done on a sample of blood. The receptors come from a woman in her thirties or forties with Graves' ophthalmopathy.

This clonotype was picked up many times. The chain uses TRBV7-2 and TRBJ1-5; D not resolved. Germline V CDR1 and CDR2: SGHTA, FQGNSA. This CDR3 is 13 amino acids long. Trimming took 1 base from V and 7 from J, leaving 8 bases between them. This chain's CDR3 is CASSLDGRQPQHF. The CDR3 DNA follows: TGTGCCAGCAGCTTAGATGGGCGGCAGCCCCAGCATTTT.

This clonotype was seen many times. Here the CDR3 reads CASSYRVVRGTGNIQYF. The DNA for the CDR3 is TGTGCCAGCAGTTACCGAGTGGTGAGGGGCACGGGGAACATTCAGTACTTC. V and J are TRBV6-5 and TRBJ2-4; D may be TRBD1 or TRBD2 (5 bases each). The length of the CDR3 is 17 residues. Germline V gives CDR1 MNHEY, CDR2 SVGAGI. Deletions cut 2 bases from V and 7 bases from J, with 21 bases between.

This clonotype was observed at least ten times. The chain uses TRBV29-1 and TRBJ2-7; TRBD1 aligns across 8 bases. The CDR3 covers 13 residues. Trimming took 4 bases from V and 4 from J; bases not matched to a gene: 6. The germline gives CDR1 SQVTM, CDR2 ANQGSEA. For the CDR3, the DNA is TGCAGCGTTGCACAGGGGGAGCGGTACGAGCAGTACTTC. It specifies CSVAQGERYEQYF.

This clonotype was observed many times. This CDR3 reads CASTPGGVRNEQYF. The CDR3 DNA reads TGTGCCAGCACCCCTGGGGGAGTCAGGAACGAGCAGTACTTC. This chain links TRBV6-2 or TRBV6-3 with TRBJ2-7; either TRBD1 or TRBD2 may supply D (5 bases each). The germline gives CDR1 MNHEY, CDR2 SVGEGT. The CDR3 is 14 amino acids. The V end was cut by 7 bases, the J end by 5 bases, with 18 bases between.

This clonotype showed up many times. The chain combines TRBV11-2 with TRBJ2-7; 9 bases match TRBD1. Germline values: CDR1 SGHAT, CDR2 FQNNGV. The CDR3 has 13 amino acids. Trimming cost V 8 bases and J 8 bases; bases outside gene matches: 10. The CDR3 loop reads CASSYGTGFKQYF. The CDR3 coding sequence is TGTGCCAGCTCCTACGGGACAGGGTTCAAGCAGTACTTC.

With regard to this clonotype: A read error may be the cause here, since a much bigger clone is one base away. This chain joins TRBV4-1 and TRBJ1-1; possible D gene TRBD1, 5 bases. From germline, CDR1 is MGHRA and CDR2 YSYEKL. CDR3 length equals 16 residues. CDR3 in amino acids: CASSQYSRERKTEASF. The CDR3 DNA sequence: TGCGCCAGCAGCCAGTACTCCAGGGAGAGGAAGACTGAAGCTTCCTTT.

This clonotype occurred many times. CDR3 sequence reads: CASTLAGNYEQYF. The CDR3, as DNA: TGTGCCAGCACCCTAGCGGGAAACTACGAGCAGTACTTC. V is TRBV28 and J is TRBJ2-7, with 9 positions matching TRBD2. CDR1 and CDR2 from the germline V gene are MDHEN and SYDVKM. V trimming: 7 bases; J trimming: 3 bases; junction bases outside the gene matches: 4. CDR3 length: 13 amino acids.

This clonotype was observed many times. CDR3 amino acids: CASSLVWGQGFEQYF. The DNA of the CDR3 is TGTGCCAGCAGCTTAGTTTGGGGACAGGGTTTCGAGCAGTACTTC. V and J are TRBV7-2 and TRBJ2-7, with TRBD1 matching over 9 bases. The CDR3 covers 15 residues. CDR1 is SGHTA and CDR2 is FQGNSA in the germline V gene. V lost 1 base to trimming and J lost 6 bases; unmatched junction nucleotides: 7.

This clonotype was picked up many times. The chain recombines TRBV14 with TRBJ1-1; D possibly corresponds to TRBD1 (5 bases). The CDR3 is 16 amino acids. Germline assignment: CDR1 SGHDN and CDR2 FVKESK. Deletions cut 1 base from V and 1 base from J, with 13 bases between. The CDR3 region has the DNA TGTGCCAGCAGCCAAGCGCTGAGGGGACCGAACACTGAAGCTTTCTTT. Protein product: CASSQALRGPNTEAFF.

This sequence joins TRBV12-5 and TRBJ2-3, with 13 bases fitting TRBD2. Losses at the gene ends were 3 bases for V and 3 bases for J; bases not matched to a gene: 3. Germline CDR1 is LGHNT and CDR2 is FRNRAP. This CDR3 spans 16 amino acids. In DNA, the CDR3 is TGTGCTAGTGGTTTACGACTAGCGGGAGGAACAGATACGCAGTATTTT. Translated: CASGLRLAGGTDTQYF. The full variable domain, completed using reference TRBV12-5 and TRBJ2-3, is DARVTQTPRHKVTEMGQEVTMRCQPILGHNTVFWYRQTMMQGLELLAYFRNRAPLDDSGMPKDRFSAEMPDATLATLKIQPSEPRDSAVYFCASGLRLAGGTDTQYFGPGTRLTVL.

This clonotype was seen repeatedly, ten times or more. V and J are TRBV2 and TRBJ2-5; TRBD2 matches at 10 bases. This CDR3 region has 13 residues. Germline trimming cut 6 bases from V and 3 bases from J; bases unmatched to any gene: 1. CDR1 and CDR2 from the germline V gene are SNHLY and FYNNEI. In DNA, the CDR3 is TGTGCCAGCAGGGGACTAGCGAAAGAGACCCAGTACTTC. It yields the protein CASRGLAKETQYF.

Many counts were recorded for this clonotype. CDR3 loop: CASSVGDGSMNTEAFF. The CDR3 nucleotides read TGCGCCAGCAGCGTCGGGGACGGCAGTATGAACACTGAAGCTTTCTTT. J is TRBJ1-1 and V is TRBV5-1, with D perhaps TRBD1 (5 bases). The CDR3 consists of 16 residues. Germline assignment: CDR1 SGHRS and CDR2 YFSETQ. Trimming stripped 4 bases from V and 0 bases from J, with 16 bases between.

The J gene is TRBJ1-1, the V gene TRBV9; TRBD1 matches 9 bases. V trimming: 0 bases; J trimming: 1 base; junction bases outside the gene matches: 1. Germline loops: CDR1 SGDLS, CDR2 YYNGEE. CDR3 length: 15 amino acids. The CDR3 loop is CASSVEGQGNTEAFF. CDR3 sequence (DNA): TGTGCCAGCAGCGTAGAGGGACAGGGGAACACTGAAGCTTTCTTT.

This clonotype was observed a handful of times. This chain connects TRBV5-1 to TRBJ1-6, with 8 bases fitting TRBD1. The V gene end was trimmed by 4 bases and the J gene end by 5 bases; junction bases not matched to a gene: 5. This CDR3 spans 15 amino acids. Germline V gives CDR1 SGHRS, CDR2 YFSETQ. The CDR3 loop reads CASSQGQAHNSPLHF. CDR3 sequence (DNA): TGCGCCAGCAGCCAGGGACAGGCTCATAATTCACCCCTCCACTTT. Filled out from reference TRBV5-1 and TRBJ1-6, the complete variable domain reads KAGVTQTPRYLIKTRGQQVTLSCSPISGHRSVSWYQQTPGQGLQFLFEYFSETQRNKGNFPGRFSGRQFSNSRSEMNVSTLELGDSALYLCASSQGQAHNSPLHFGNGTRLTVT.

Many counts were recorded for this clonotype. The chain uses TRBV20-1 and TRBJ2-3; the D is unclear. This CDR3 spans 14 amino acids. Looked up from germline, CDR1 is DFQATT and CDR2 is SNEGSKA (reference sequence). Trimming removed 0 bases from V and 1 base from J, with 8 bases in between. CDR3: CSARDPARTDTQYF. CDR3 DNA sequence: TGCAGTGCTAGAGATCCAGCGCGCACAGATACGCAGTATTTT.

Many counts were recorded for this clonotype. The chain recombines TRBV20-1 with TRBJ2-7; D might be TRBD2 (5 bases). CDR3 size: 13 residues. The germline V and J ends were trimmed by 4 bases and 3 bases, with 13 bases remaining between them. Per the germline V gene, CDR1 is DFQATT and CDR2 is SNEGSKA (reference sequence). Here the CDR3 reads CSAKYSGNYEQYF. CDR3 coding DNA: TGCAGTGCTAAATATTCGGGAAACTACGAGCAGTACTTC.

This clonotype came up many times. V is TRBV6-4 and J is TRBJ1-2; weak D call: TRBD1 (6 bases). The V gene's germline CDR1 is MRHNA and CDR2 SNTAGT. This CDR3 is 13 amino acids long. V shed 3 bases and J shed 8 bases, with 13 bases lying between them. CDR3 region: CASSETGLGGYTF. CDR3 nucleotides: TGTGCCAGCAGTGAAACAGGGCTCGGGGGCTACACCTTC.